One sample yielded the 9 T cell receptor beta chains listed below, sequenced in a study of cytomegalovirus exposure and HLA in healthy donors. PCR amplification relied on 60 Vbeta primers (plus 13 Jbeta primers). Measured with immunoSEQ multiplex PCR; TCRdb has only the in-frame clones, and not every one. The table records more than 120,000 clones, 82% of them present only once. The specimen sequenced was PBMCs. The source of these receptors is a male donor in good health and CMV-seronegative.

The chain couples TRBV6-5 to TRBJ1-1, with a tentative D call TRBD1 (6 bases). The germline V and J ends were trimmed by 6 bases and 9 bases, with 17 bases remaining between them. Germline V lookup: CDR1 MNHEY, CDR2 SVGAGI. The CDR3 consists of 13 residues. The CDR3 DNA is TGTGCCAGCAGACTTGACAGGTACGGGAAAGCTTTCTTT. Amino acid sequence: CASRLDRYGKAFF.

V usage is TRBV28 and J usage is TRBJ2-5; the match to TRBD1 covers 7 bases. CDR1 is MDHEN and CDR2 is SYDVKM in the germline V gene. With V trimmed by 5 bases and J by 2 bases, 5 bases remained unmatched. The CDR3 length is 14 residues. In DNA, the CDR3 is TGTGCCAGCAGTCTTTTGACAGGGCAAGAGACCCAGTACTTC. As protein: CASSLLTGQETQYF.

The genes are TRBV10-3 and TRBJ2-7; the match to TRBD1 covers 7 bases. J gave up 5 bases and V 4 bases, and 14 bases lay outside the gene matches. Germline CDR1 and CDR2: ENHRY and SYGVKD. The CDR3 spans 16 residues. The CDR3 DNA reads as TGTGCCATCAGTGGCCATCAGACAGGGATGGATGACGAGCAGTACTTC. Protein: CAISGHQTGMDDEQYF.

This clone was found once. The chain recombines TRBV9 with TRBJ2-2; D perhaps matches TRBD2 (6 bases). Looked up from germline, CDR1 is SGDLS and CDR2 is YYNGEE. This CDR3 has 16 amino acids. Trimming took off 3 bases at V and 5 bases at J, with 17 bases between the two ends. The CDR3 DNA sequence: TGTGCCAGCAGCGGTCTGGAGGGCCGGGGGACCGGGGAGCTGTTTTTT. It yields the protein CASSGLEGRGTGELFF.

The V call is TRBV4-1, the J call TRBJ2-2, with 7 bases aligning to TRBD1. V shed 1 base, J shed 5 bases, and the junction held 7 bases outside the gene matches. The CDR3 contains 16 residues. Germline-derived CDR1 and CDR2 are MGHRA and YSYEKL. In DNA, the CDR3 is TGCGCCAGCAGCCAAGGAGGGACAGTGGGGACCGGGGAGCTGTTTTTT. Amino acid sequence: CASSQGGTVGTGELFF.

The J gene is TRBJ1-1, the V gene TRBV27, with 7 positions matching TRBD1. V lost 8 bases to trimming and J lost 3 bases; unmatched junction nucleotides: 9. The germline gives CDR1 MNHEY, CDR2 SMNVEV (reference sequence). The CDR3 runs 14 residues. As DNA, the CDR3 is TGTGCCAGCTCGTACAGGGGCCCGGACACTGAAGCTTTCTTT. Translation: CASSYRGPDTEAFF.

This clone was recorded once. The genes are TRBV9 and TRBJ2-3; a weak D match, TRBD2 (5 bases). This CDR3 has 13 amino acids. V dropped 4 bases and J dropped 0 bases, with 6 bases sitting between them. Looked up from germline, CDR1 is SGDLS and CDR2 is YYNGEE. The CDR3 loop reads CASSPGSTDTQYF. Written as DNA, the CDR3 is TGTGCCAGCAGCCCGGGGAGCACAGATACGCAGTATTTT. Full variable domain (missing parts from reference TRBV9 and TRBJ2-3): DSGVTQTPKHLITATGQRVTLRCSPRSGDLSVYWYQQSLDQGLQFLIQYYNGEERAKGNILERFSAQQFPDLHSELNLSSLELGDSALYFCASSPGSTDTQYFGPGTRLTVL.

The CDR3 bases are TGCGCCAGCTCCGCGGTTTCGGATACGCAGTATTTT. Translation: CASSAVSDTQYF. The rearrangement joins TRBV5-1 to TRBJ2-3; D is unresolved. The V gene lost 7 bases and the J gene lost 6 bases, with 12 bases spanning the gap. The germline V gene has CDR1 SGHRS and CDR2 YFSETQ. The CDR3 totals 12 residues.

This chain joins TRBV5-6 and TRBJ2-7; tentatively, D is TRBD2 (5 bases). The germline V and J ends were trimmed by 3 bases and 5 bases, with 18 bases remaining between them. CDR1 is SGHDT, CDR2 YYEEEE, per germline. The CDR3 spans 15 residues. CDR3 protein: CASSSLRGRGNEQYF. Here the CDR3 DNA reads TGTGCCAGCAGCTCCTTACGAGGGAGAGGCAACGAGCAGTACTTC.